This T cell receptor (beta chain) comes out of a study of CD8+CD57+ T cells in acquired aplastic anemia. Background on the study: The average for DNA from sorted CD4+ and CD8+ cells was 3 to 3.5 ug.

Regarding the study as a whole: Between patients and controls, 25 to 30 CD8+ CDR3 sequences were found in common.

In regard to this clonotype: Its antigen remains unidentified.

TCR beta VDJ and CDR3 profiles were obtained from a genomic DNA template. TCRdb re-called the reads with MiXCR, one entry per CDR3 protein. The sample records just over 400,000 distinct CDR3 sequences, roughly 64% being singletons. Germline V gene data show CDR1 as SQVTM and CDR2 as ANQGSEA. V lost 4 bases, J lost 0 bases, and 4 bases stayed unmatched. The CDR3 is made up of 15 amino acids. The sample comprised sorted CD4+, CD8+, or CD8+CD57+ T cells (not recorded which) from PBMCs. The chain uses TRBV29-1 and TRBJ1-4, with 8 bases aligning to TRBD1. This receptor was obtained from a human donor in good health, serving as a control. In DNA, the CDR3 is TGCAGCGTTGGGACAGGGCTCTCAACTAATGAAAAACTGTTTTTT. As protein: CSVGTGLSTNEKLFF. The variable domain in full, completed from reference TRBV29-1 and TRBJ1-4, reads SAVISQKPSRDICQRGTSLTIQCQVDSQVTMMFWYRQQPGQSLTLIATANQGSEATYESGFVIDKFPISRPNLTFSTLTVSNMSPEDSSIYLCSVGTGLSTNEKLFFGSGTQLSVL.